The clone carrying this TCR beta chain came up a few times. MiXCR, applied by TCRdb to the RT-PCR reads, yields one record per CDR3 protein. Here the sample spans a few hundred thousand distinct CDR3 sequences, about 15% being singletons. Between the trimmed V and J ends, which lost 4 bases and 0 bases, there was a span of 13 bases. The CDR3 is 15 residues long. CDR1 is LGHNA and CDR2 is YSLEER in the germline V gene. The sample comes from a study of response to subunit inactivated influenza vaccine. V and J are TRBV4-3 and TRBJ2-7; D tentatively reads TRBD1 or TRBD2 (6 bases each). The specimen comprised PBMCs from blood, sampled approximately 13 days after vaccination. The clonotype originates from a middle-aged man who received an inactivated influenza vaccine. The CDR3, as DNA: TGCGCCAGCAGCCCCGAGTGGGGGGCCTCCTACGAGCAGTACTTC. This gives the protein CASSPEWGASYEQYF.